This T cell receptor beta chain originates from a study of T cells in women clearing cervical HPV infection. Germline loops: CDR1 SGHTA, CDR2 FQGNSA. The CDR3 consists of 14 residues. Trimming took 3 bases from V and 7 from J, leaving 15 bases between them. Points on this clone: The read ends 3 residues before the CDR3 terminus; that terminus is restored from the germline J gene. The same CDR3 is also encoded by other DNA sequences in this sample.

The protocol was immunoSEQ multiplex PCR, while the TCRdb copy is restricted to in-frame clones and leaves out a portion. The specimen's table records 30,000 to 45,000 clones. The rearrangement joins TRBV7-2 to TRBJ1-2, with D unclear. Sample: blood buffy coat. The clonotype comes from a woman between 18 and 70 years old with a cervical HPV16 infection that either progressed to CIN3+ or cleared (not recorded which). The CDR3 DNA, read in part, is TGTGCCAGCAGCTTTGATTCACGAGGTGGTGGC. This encodes CASSFDSRGGG. The complete CDR3 reads CASSFDSRGGGYTF.